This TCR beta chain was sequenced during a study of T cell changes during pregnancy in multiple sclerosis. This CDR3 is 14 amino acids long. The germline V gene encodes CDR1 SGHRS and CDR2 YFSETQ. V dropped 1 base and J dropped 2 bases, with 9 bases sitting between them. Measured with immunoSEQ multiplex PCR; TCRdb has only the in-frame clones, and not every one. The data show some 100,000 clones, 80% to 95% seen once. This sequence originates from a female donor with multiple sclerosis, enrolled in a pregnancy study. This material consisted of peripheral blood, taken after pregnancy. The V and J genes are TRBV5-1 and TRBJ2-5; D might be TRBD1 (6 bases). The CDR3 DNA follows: TGCGCCAGCAGCTTGCGCAGGGGACAAGAGACCCAGTACTTC. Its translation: CASSLRRGQETQYF.